A selection of T cell receptor beta chains follows, all from one sample in a study of blood T cell repertoires in COVID-19. Only in-frame clones appear in the TCRdb table, and some are missing; sequencing was by immunoSEQ multiplex PCR. The sample records about 110,000 clones, approximately 88% being singletons. The sample was peripheral blood. The receptor set was obtained from an older woman with acute or convalescent COVID-19. Both conserved end residues are part of each CDR3. Each record gives: V gene, clone size, CDR3 protein. Clone size is not always given. Where it is, it says once, few, many or a class for expanded clones.

V: TRBV5-1
size: .
CDR3: CASSEGEGLGGYTF

V: TRBV10-1
size: once
CDR3: CASSESGTGYEQYF

V: TRBV9
size: .
CDR3: CASSVGASGNHGELFF

V: TRBV5-5
size: many
CDR3: CASSFEQGNSPLHF

V: TRBV24-1
size: .
CDR3: CATSAGQGGLDTQYF

V: TRBV18
size: .
CDR3: CASSPRGLAGANEQFF

V: TRBV19
size: .
CDR3: CASSGQANTGELFF

V: TRBV19
size: .
CDR3: CASEDRGPGNTIYF

V: TRBV28
size: .
CDR3: CASLEQGAFDYGYTF

V: TRBV28
size: .
CDR3: CASSFRVHQPQHF

V: TRBV24-1
size: .
CDR3: CATRGTRGNNEQFF

V: TRBV5-1
size: .
CDR3: CASSLQQGLNTEAFF

V: TRBV6-1
size: few
CDR3: CASSDPGTVNTEAFF

V: TRBV27
size: .
CDR3: CASSLSGGYNSPLHF

V: TRBV19
size: .
CDR3: CASAQGQGNTIYF

V: TRBV24-1
size: .
CDR3: CATSIGSEANQPQHF

V: TRBV4-1
size: .
CDR3: CASSQKYSYDTGELFF

V: TRBV20-1
size: .
CDR3: CSASGLAGGGPDTQYF

V: TRBV3-1/TRBV3-2
size: .
CDR3: CASSPGTSGRAAGELFF

V: TRBV6-5
size: .
CDR3: CASSQEETQYF

V: TRBV18
size: .
CDR3: CASSPLANLVNTEAFF

V: TRBV7-9
size: once
CDR3: CASSARQGNYGYTF

V: TRBV4-2
size: few
CDR3: CASSQRPLWGSSTSYNEQFF

V: TRBV18
size: once
CDR3: CASSPGQGVVDEQFF

V: TRBV19
size: .
CDR3: CASTHGGGLNEKLFF

V: TRBV2
size: .
CDR3: CASTPDRDYNEQFF

V: TRBV30
size: .
CDR3: CAWRTDRGYTF

V: TRBV18
size: few
CDR3: CASSSDRGRTGELFF

V: TRBV30
size: .
CDR3: CAWTAGGEKLFF

V: TRBV5-6
size: .
CDR3: CASSPDREETQYF

V: TRBV5-1
size: .
CDR3: CASSNPGGLNNEQFF

V: TRBV24-1
size: .
CDR3: CATSDSTPISGSSYNEQFF

V: TRBV19
size: .
CDR3: CASSIKAGGNTGELFF

V: TRBV28
size: .
CDR3: CASSSPGEGPNYGYTF

V: TRBV5-1
size: once
CDR3: CASSTGQGGYNEQFF

V: TRBV7-9
size: .
CDR3: CASSSTGPTNEKLFF

V: TRBV2
size: .
CDR3: CASNRDRENTEAFF

V: TRBV2
size: once
CDR3: CASSFDRGRTEAFF

V: TRBV28
size: .
CDR3: CASSFRQGPLPGANVLTF

V: TRBV6-5
size: .
CDR3: CASRPTGGHEQYF

V: TRBV5-1
size: .
CDR3: CASSLDTGDRGRETQYF

V: TRBV6-1
size: .
CDR3: CASSESGTGGWQPQHF

V: TRBV5-4
size: .
CDR3: CASSLGAATNEKLFF

V: TRBV5-6
size: .
CDR3: CASSLAFLAGGETQYF

V: TRBV14
size: once
CDR3: CASSWISGPGAQYF